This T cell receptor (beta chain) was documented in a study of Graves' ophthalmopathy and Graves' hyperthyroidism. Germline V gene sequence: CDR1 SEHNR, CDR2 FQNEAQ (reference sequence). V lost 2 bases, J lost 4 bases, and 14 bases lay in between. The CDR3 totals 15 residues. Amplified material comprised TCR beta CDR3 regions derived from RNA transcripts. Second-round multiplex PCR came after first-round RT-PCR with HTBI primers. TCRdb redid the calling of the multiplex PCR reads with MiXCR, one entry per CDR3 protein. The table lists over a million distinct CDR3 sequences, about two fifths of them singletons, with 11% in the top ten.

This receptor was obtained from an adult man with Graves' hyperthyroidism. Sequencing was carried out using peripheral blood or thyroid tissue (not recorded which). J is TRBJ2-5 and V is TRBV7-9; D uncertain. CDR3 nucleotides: TGTGCCAGCAGCTTAATACCAGGCCTGGGAGAGACCCAGTACTTC. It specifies CASSLIPGLGETQYF.